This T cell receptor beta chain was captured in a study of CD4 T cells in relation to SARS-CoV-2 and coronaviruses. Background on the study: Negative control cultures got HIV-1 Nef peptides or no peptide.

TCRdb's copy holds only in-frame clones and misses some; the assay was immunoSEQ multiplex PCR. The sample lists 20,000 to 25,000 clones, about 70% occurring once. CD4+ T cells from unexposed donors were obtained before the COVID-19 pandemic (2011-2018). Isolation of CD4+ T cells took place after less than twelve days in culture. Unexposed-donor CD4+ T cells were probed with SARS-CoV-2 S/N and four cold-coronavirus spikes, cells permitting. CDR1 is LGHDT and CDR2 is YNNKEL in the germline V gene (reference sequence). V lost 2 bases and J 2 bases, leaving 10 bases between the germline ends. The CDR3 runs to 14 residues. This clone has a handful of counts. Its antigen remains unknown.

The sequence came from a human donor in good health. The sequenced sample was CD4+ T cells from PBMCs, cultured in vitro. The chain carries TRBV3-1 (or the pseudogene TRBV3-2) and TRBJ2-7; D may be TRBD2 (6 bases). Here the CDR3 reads CASSQNGGAYEQYF. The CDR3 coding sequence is TGTGCCAGCAGCCAAAACGGAGGGGCCTACGAGCAGTACTTC.